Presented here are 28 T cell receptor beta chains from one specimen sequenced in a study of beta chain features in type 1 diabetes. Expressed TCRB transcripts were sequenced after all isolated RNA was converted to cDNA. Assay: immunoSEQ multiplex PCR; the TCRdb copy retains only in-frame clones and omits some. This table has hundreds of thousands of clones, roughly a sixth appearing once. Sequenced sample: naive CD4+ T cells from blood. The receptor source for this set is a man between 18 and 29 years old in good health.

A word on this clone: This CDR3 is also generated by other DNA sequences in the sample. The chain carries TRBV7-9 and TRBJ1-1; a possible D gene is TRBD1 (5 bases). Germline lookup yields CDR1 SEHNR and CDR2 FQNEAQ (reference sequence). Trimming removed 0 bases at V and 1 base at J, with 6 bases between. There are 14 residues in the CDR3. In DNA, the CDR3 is TGTGCCAGCAGCTTAGCGACAGCGAACACTGAAGCTTTCTTT. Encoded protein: CASSLATANTEAFF.

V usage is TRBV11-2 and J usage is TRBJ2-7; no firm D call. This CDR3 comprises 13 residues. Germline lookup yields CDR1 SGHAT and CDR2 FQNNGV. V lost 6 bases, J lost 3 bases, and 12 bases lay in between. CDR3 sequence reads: CASRPRRIYEQYF. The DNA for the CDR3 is TGTGCCAGCAGGCCGCGCCGGATCTACGAGCAGTACTTC.

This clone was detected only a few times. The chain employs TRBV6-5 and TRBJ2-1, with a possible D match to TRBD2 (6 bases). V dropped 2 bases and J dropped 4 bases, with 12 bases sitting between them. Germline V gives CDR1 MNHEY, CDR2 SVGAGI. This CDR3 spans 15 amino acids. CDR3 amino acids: CASSYPGRKYNEQFF. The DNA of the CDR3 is TGTGCCAGCAGTTACCCCGGGAGAAAATACAATGAGCAGTTCTTC.

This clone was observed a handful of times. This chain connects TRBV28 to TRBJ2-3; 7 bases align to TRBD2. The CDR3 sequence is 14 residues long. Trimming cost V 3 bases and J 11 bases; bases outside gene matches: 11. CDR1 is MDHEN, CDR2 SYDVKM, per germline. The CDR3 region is CASSFRRLAGRQYF. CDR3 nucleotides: TGTGCCAGCAGTTTTCGCCGACTAGCAGGCAGGCAGTATTTT. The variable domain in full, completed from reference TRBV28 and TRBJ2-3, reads DVKVTQSSRYLVKRTGEKVFLECVQDMDHENMFWYRQDPGLGLRLIYFSYDVKMKEKGDIPEGYSVSREKKERFSLILESASTNQTSMYLCASSFRRLAGRQYFGPGTRLTVL.

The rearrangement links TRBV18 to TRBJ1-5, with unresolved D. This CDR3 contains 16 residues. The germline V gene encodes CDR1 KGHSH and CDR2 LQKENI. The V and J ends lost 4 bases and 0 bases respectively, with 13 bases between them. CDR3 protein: CASSRLADSSNQPQHF. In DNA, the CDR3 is TGTGCCAGCTCACGTCTGGCGGATTCTAGCAATCAGCCCCAGCATTTT.

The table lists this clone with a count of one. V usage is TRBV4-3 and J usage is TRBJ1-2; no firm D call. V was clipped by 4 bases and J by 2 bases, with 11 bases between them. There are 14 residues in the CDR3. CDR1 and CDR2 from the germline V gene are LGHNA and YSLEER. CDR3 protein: CASSRSDLNYGYTF. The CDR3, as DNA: TGCGCCAGCAGCCGTTCGGATTTAAACTATGGCTACACCTTC.

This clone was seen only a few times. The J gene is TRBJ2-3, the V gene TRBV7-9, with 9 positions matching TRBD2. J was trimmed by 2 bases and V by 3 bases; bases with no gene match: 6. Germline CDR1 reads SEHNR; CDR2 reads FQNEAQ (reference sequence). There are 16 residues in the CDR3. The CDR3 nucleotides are TGTGCCAGCAGCTTGAGATCTAGCGGGGACACAGATACGCAGTATTTT. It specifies CASSLRSSGDTDTQYF.

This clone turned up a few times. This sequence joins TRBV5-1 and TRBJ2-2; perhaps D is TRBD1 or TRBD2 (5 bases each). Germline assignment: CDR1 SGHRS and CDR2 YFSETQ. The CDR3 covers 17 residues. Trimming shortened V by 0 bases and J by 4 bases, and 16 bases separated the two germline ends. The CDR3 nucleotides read TGCGCCAGCAGCTTGGGGTCCTCGGGGCTGGGCACCGGGGAGCTGTTTTTT. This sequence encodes CASSLGSSGLGTGELFF.

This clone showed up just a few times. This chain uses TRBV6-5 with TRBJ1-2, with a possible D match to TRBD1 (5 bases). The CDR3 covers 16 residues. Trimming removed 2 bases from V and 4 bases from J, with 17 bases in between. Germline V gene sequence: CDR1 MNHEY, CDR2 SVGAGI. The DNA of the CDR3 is TGTGCCAGCAGTTACATGGGTGGGGGTGTCGGCTATGGCTACACCTTC. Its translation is CASSYMGGGVGYGYTF.

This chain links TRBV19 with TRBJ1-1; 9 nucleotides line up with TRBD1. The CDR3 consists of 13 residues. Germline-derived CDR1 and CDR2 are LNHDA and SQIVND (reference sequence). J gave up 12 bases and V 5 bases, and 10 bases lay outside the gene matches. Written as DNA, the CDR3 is TGTGCCAGTAGTTTCCGGGACAGGGTTGTATCTTTCTTT. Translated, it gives CASSFRDRVVSFF.

CDR3 residues: CASSLAGQMNTEAFF. CDR3 nucleotides: TGCGCCAGCAGCTTGGCGGGTCAGATGAACACTGAAGCTTTCTTT. The chain couples TRBV5-1 to TRBJ1-1; D not resolved. Germline lookup yields CDR1 SGHRS and CDR2 YFSETQ. CDR3 size: 15 residues. V was pared by 0 bases and J by 0 bases, with 9 bases between. Full variable domain (missing parts from reference TRBV5-1 and TRBJ1-1): KAGVTQTPRYLIKTRGQQVTLSCSPISGHRSVSWYQQTPGQGLQFLFEYFSETQRNKGNFPGRFSGRQFSNSRSEMNVSTLELGDSALYLCASSLAGQMNTEAFFGQGTRLTVV.

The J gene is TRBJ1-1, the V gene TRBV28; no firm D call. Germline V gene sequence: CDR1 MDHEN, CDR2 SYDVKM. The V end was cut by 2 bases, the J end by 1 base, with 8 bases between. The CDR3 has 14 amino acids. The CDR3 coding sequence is TGTGCCAGCAGTTTAGGAACTACGAACACTGAAGCTTTCTTT. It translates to CASSLGTTNTEAFF.

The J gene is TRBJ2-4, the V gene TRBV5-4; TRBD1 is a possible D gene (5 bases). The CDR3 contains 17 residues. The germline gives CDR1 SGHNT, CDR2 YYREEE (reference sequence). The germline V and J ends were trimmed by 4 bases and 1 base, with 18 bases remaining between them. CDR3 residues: CASSGKTASSAKNIQYF. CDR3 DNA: TGTGCCAGCAGCGGGAAGACAGCTTCCTCCGCCAAAAACATTCAGTACTTC.

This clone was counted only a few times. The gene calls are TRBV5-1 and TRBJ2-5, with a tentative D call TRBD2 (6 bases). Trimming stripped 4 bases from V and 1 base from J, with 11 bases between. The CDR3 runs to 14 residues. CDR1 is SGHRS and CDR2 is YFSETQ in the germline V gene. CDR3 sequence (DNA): TGCGCCAGCAGCATGGGACTTGCCCAAGAGACCCAGTACTTC. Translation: CASSMGLAQETQYF.

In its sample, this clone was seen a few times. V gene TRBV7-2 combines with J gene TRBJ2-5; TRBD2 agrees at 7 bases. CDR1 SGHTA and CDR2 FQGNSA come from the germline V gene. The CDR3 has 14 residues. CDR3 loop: CATTATSSQETQYF. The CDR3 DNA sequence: TGTGCTACCACCGCGACTAGCAGCCAAGAGACCCAGTACTTC.

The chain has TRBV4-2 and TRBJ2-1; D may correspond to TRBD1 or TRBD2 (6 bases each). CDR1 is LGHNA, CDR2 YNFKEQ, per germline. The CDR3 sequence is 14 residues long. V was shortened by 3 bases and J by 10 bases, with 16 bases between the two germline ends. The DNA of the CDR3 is TGTGCCAGCAGCCAGGCCGGGGGCGGGGAGGAGCAGTTCTTC. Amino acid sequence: CASSQAGGGEEQFF.

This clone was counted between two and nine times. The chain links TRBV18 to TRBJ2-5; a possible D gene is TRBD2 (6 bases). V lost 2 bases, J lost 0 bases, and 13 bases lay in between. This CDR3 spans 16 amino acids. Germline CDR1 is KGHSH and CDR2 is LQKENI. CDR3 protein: CASSPNSAGYQETQYF. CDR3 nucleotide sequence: TGTGCCAGCTCACCAAATTCAGCGGGCTACCAAGAGACCCAGTACTTC.

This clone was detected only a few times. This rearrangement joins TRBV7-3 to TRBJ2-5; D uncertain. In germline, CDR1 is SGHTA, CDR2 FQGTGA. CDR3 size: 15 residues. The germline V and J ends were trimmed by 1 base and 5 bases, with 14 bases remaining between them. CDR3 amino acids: CASSLMAVESETQYF. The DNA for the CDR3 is TGTGCCAGCAGCTTAATGGCAGTTGAGTCGGAGACCCAGTACTTC.

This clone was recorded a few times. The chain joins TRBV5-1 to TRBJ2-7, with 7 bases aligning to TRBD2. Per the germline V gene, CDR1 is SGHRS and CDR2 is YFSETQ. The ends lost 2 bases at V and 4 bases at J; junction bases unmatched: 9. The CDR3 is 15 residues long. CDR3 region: CASSFPGSGKYEQYF. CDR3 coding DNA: TGCGCCAGCAGCTTTCCGGGCAGCGGGAAGTACGAGCAGTACTTC.

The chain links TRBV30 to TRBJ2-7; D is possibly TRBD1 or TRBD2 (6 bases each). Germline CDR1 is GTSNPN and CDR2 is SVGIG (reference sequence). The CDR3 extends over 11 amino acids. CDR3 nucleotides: TGTGCGAGGGGGGCCATATACGAGCAGTACTTC. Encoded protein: CARGAIYEQYF.

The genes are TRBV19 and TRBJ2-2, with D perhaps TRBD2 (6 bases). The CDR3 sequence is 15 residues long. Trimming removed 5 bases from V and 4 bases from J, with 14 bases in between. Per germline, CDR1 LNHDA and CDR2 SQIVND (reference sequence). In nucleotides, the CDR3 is TGTGCCAGTAGTGCCGGGGGTCTCCCCACCGGGGAGCTGTTTTTT. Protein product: CASSAGGLPTGELFF.

The CDR3 sequence is CASSRSKGTEAFF. CDR3 in DNA: TGTGCCAGCAGCCGGTCTAAGGGCACTGAAGCTTTCTTT. V gene TRBV7-9 combines with J gene TRBJ1-1, with D unresolved. Germline CDR1 reads SEHNR; CDR2 reads FQNEAQ (reference sequence). The CDR3 extends over 13 amino acids. Trimming removed 5 bases at V and 4 bases at J, with 11 bases between. Supplemented by reference TRBV7-9 and TRBJ1-1, the full variable domain reads DTGVSQNPRHKITKRGQNVTFRCDPISEHNRLYWYRQTLGQGPEFLTYFQNEAQLEKSRLLSDRFSAERPKGSFSTLEIQRTEQGDSAMYLCASSRSKGTEAFFGQGTRLTVV.

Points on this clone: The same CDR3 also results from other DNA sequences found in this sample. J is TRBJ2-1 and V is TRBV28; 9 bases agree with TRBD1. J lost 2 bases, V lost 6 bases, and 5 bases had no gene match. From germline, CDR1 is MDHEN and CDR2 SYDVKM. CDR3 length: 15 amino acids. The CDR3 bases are TGTGCCAGCAGCCTCCGACAGGGGGCCTACAATGAGCAGTTCTTC. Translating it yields CASSLRQGAYNEQFF. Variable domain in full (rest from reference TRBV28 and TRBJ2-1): DVKVTQSSRYLVKRTGEKVFLECVQDMDHENMFWYRQDPGLGLRLIYFSYDVKMKEKGDIPEGYSVSREKKERFSLILESASTNQTSMYLCASSLRQGAYNEQFFGPGTRLTVL.

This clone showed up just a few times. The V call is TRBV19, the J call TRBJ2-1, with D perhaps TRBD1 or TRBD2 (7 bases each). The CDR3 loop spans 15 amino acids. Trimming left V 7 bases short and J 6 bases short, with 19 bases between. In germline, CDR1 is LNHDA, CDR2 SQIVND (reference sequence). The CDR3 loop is CASISPGGALNEQFF. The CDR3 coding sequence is TGTGCCAGTATTTCACCAGGGGGGGCCCTCAATGAGCAGTTCTTC.

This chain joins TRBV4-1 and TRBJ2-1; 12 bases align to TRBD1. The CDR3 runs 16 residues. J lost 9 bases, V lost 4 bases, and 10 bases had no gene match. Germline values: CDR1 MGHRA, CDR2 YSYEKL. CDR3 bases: TGCGCCAGCAGCCCCACGGGGGACAGGGGGCAGGGTGAGCAGTTCTTC. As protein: CASSPTGDRGQGEQFF.

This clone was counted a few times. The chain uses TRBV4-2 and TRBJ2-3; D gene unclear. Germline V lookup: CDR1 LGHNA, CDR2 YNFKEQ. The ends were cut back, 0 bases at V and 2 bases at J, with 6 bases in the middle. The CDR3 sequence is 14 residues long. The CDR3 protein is CASSQDTSTDTQYF. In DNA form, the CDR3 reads TGTGCCAGCAGCCAAGACACATCCACAGATACGCAGTATTTT.

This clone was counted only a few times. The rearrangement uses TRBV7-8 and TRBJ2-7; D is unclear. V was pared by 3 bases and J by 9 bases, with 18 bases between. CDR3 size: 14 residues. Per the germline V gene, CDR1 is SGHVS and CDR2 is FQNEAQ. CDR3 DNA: TGTGCCAGCAGCTTTGGGCAGAGGCCCGACGTGCAGTACTTC. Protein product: CASSFGQRPDVQYF.

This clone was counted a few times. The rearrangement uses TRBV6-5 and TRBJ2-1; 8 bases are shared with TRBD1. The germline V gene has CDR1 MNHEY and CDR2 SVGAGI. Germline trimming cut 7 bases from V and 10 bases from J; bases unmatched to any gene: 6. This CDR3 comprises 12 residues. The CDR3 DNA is TGTGCCAGCATCTCACAGGGGGGCGAGCAGTTCTTC. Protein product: CASISQGGEQFF.